The rows below give T cell receptor beta chains drawn from one sample of a study of graft-versus-host responses after intestinal transplantation. Some clones are missing from TCRdb's copy, which holds only in-frame ones; the method was immunoSEQ multiplex PCR. The data show 8,000 or so clones, around 30% seen once. Sequences were derived from alloreactive CD8+ T cells from a mixed lymphocyte reaction culture, sampled before intestinal transplant. The receptors were sampled from a human patient who received an intestinal transplant. Each CDR3 is given with its conserved first and last residue. Fields, in order: J gene, D gene, clone size, V gene, CDR3 protein, CDR3 DNA. The D gene is left open where the match is weak. Clone size is not always given. Where it is, it says once, few, many or a class for expanded clones.

>TRBJ2-5|NA|NA|TRBV2
CATADRQETQYF
TGTGCCACCGCGGACAGACAAGAGACCCAGTACTTC
>TRBJ2-7|TRBD2|few|TRBV7-2
CATNPRGGPSYEQYF
TGTGCCACCAACCCTCGGGGGGGGCCCTCCTACGAGCAGTACTTC
>TRBJ2-7|NA|NA|TRBV27
CASSLRGTFYEQYF
TGTGCCAGCAGTCTCAGGGGCACTTTCTACGAGCAGTACTTC
>TRBJ2-5|NA|NA|TRBV7-7
CASSTGPTGSLETQYF
TGTGCCAGCAGCACGGGACCCACCGGGAGTTTGGAGACCCAGTACTTC
>TRBJ1-1|NA|medium-sized|TRBV19
CASSLAGRYTEAFF
TGTGCCAGTAGTTTGGCAGGGCGTTACACTGAAGCTTTCTTT
>TRBJ1-2|TRBD1|NA|TRBV5-1
CASRVRDRGPYGYTF
TGCGCCAGCAGGGTCCGGGACAGGGGCCCCTATGGCTACACCTTC
>TRBJ1-5|TRBD1|few|TRBV23-1
CASSQFTGAGNQPQHF
TGCGCCAGCAGTCAATTTACAGGGGCAGGCAATCAGCCCCAGCATTTT
>TRBJ1-1|NA|few|TRBV7-3
CASSLGPSGGTEAFF
TGTGCCAGCAGCCTAGGCCCTAGTGGAGGCACTGAAGCTTTCTTT
>TRBJ1-1|NA|NA|TRBV7-8
CASSSTGYTKNTEAFF
TGTGCCAGCAGCTCTACAGGGTACACGAAGAACACTGAAGCTTTCTTT
>TRBJ1-5|TRBD1|NA|TRBV6-5
CASSTGVDSNQPQHF
TGTGCCAGCAGTACAGGGGTGGATAGCAATCAGCCCCAGCATTTT
>TRBJ2-6|NA|few|TRBV5-1
CASSGGLLGANVLTF
TGCGCCAGCAGCGGAGGTTTACTGGGGGCCAACGTCCTGACTTTC
>TRBJ2-7|TRBD2|NA|TRBV15
CATSRVPSGKSEQYF
TGTGCCACCAGCAGAGTGCCTAGCGGGAAGAGCGAGCAGTACTTC
>TRBJ1-1|NA|NA|TRBV5-1
CASRRGFGPMNTEAFF
TGCGCCAGCAGGCGGGGATTCGGTCCCATGAACACTGAAGCTTTCTTT
>TRBJ2-7|TRBD1|NA|TRBV27
CASSRQGHEQYF
TGTGCCAGCAGCCGACAGGGTCACGAGCAGTACTTC
>TRBJ2-7|NA|few|TRBV11-2
CASSLVWGETYYEQYF
TGTGCCAGCAGCTTAGTCTGGGGGGAGACATACTACGAGCAGTACTTC
>TRBJ1-6|TRBD1|NA|TRBV30
CAWSVGAGGNLLHF
TGTGCCTGGAGTGTAGGGGCAGGGGGCAATCTCCTCCACTTT
>TRBJ2-7|TRBD2|NA|TRBV5-4
CASSLGGLAGFYEQYF
TGTGCCAGCAGCTTGGGGGGGCTAGCGGGGTTCTACGAGCAGTACTTC
>TRBJ2-7|NA|few|TRBV7-9
CASSWKGDEQYF
TGTGCCAGCAGCTGGAAGGGAGACGAGCAGTACTTC
>TRBJ2-1|NA|few|TRBV19
CASSIVGGATYNEQFF
TGTGCCAGTAGTATCGTAGGCGGGGCGACCTACAATGAGCAGTTCTTC
>TRBJ2-3|NA|NA|TRBV4-2
CASSQLARPTDTQYF
TGTGCCAGCAGCCAACTAGCGAGACCCACAGATACGCAGTATTTT
>TRBJ1-2|TRBD1|few|TRBV29-1
CSAQPGQGAEGYTF
TGCAGCGCTCAACCGGGACAGGGGGCGGAGGGCTACACCTTC
>TRBJ2-1|NA|NA|TRBV7-2
CASSPTGNEQFF
TGTGCCAGCAGCCCGACAGGCAATGAGCAGTTCTTC
>TRBJ1-4|NA|NA|TRBV28
CASTPTATYVREKLFF
TGTGCCAGCACACCGACGGCGACATACGTCCGGGAAAAACTGTTTTTT
>TRBJ2-1|NA|NA|TRBV27
CASSLFSPGESIYNEQFF
TGTGCCAGCAGTCTATTTAGTCCCGGGGAATCTATTTACAATGAGCAGTTCTTC
>TRBJ2-1|TRBD2|NA|TRBV2
CASKEGLAGFNEQFF
TGTGCCAGCAAAGAAGGACTAGCGGGATTTAATGAGCAGTTCTTC
>TRBJ2-7|NA|medium-sized|TRBV5-4
CASSLEGAASYEQYF
TGTGCCAGCAGCTTGGAAGGAGCCGCCTCCTACGAGCAGTACTTC
>TRBJ2-7|TRBD1|NA|TRBV27
CASSPTGGRFYEQYF
TGTGCCAGCAGCCCGACAGGGGGCCGATTCTACGAGCAGTACTTC
>TRBJ2-7|NA|few|TRBV19
CASSMGFGGFYEQYF
TGTGCCAGTAGTATGGGCTTCGGGGGATTCTACGAGCAGTACTTC
>TRBJ2-1|TRBD1|NA|TRBV7-9
CASSLTGGTYNEQFF
TGTGCCAGCAGCCTAACAGGGGGCACCTACAATGAGCAGTTCTTC
>TRBJ2-1|TRBD2|medium-sized|TRBV12-5
CASGLPLAGGNEQFF
TGTGCTAGTGGTTTGCCTCTAGCGGGAGGGAATGAGCAGTTCTTC
>TRBJ2-7|TRBD1|few|TRBV7-6
CASSLGTGFHEQYF
TGTGCCAGCAGCTTAGGGACAGGGTTCCACGAGCAGTACTTC
>TRBJ2-7|TRBD2|NA|TRBV7-8
CASSYSGSGPYEQYF
TGTGCCAGCAGCTATAGCGGGAGTGGTCCCTACGAGCAGTACTTC
>TRBJ2-7|NA|NA|TRBV7-3
CASSLHPGYEQYF
TGTGCCAGCAGCTTGCACCCGGGGTACGAGCAGTACTTC